Presented here are 22 T cell receptor beta chains from one specimen sequenced in a study of identical twins. TCRdb re-called the 5' RACE reads through MiXCR, storing one row per CDR3 protein. Among about 470,000 distinct CDR3 sequences listed, 24% were seen once. In addition, the sample was reused for a study of T cells expressing NK-cell markers.

The sample comprised CD4+ T cells sorted from blood. Receptors were obtained from a woman under 30 in good health.

This clonotype came up many times. This rearrangement joins TRBV7-9 to TRBJ1-2; weak D call: TRBD1 (6 bases). V lost 5 bases and J 7 bases, leaving 20 bases between the germline ends. Germline V gene lookup returns CDR1 SEHNR and CDR2 FQNEAQ (reference sequence). The CDR3 totals 15 residues. DNA for the CDR3: TGTGCCAGCAGCAAGACCGGGACACCCTCGAGTGGCTACACCTTC. It codes for CASSKTGTPSSGYTF.

This rearrangement joins TRBV11-2 to TRBJ1-4; D is uncertain. Germline V gives CDR1 SGHAT, CDR2 FQNNGV. Trimming took 5 bases from V and 4 from J, leaving 8 bases between them. This CDR3 is 13 amino acids long. The DNA for the CDR3 is TGTGCCAGCAGCCCTTTGAATAATGAAAAACTGTTTTTT. This encodes CASSPLNNEKLFF.

This clonotype appeared a few times. The chain joins TRBV6-5 to TRBJ2-7; 8 nucleotides align to TRBD1. The CDR3 runs to 14 residues. V shed 1 base and J 6 bases; nucleotides not matched to a gene: 5. CDR1 and CDR2 from the germline V gene are MNHEY and SVGAGI. The CDR3 DNA is TGTGCCAGCAGTTACTTGGGACAGGCGGCCGAGCAGTACTTC. Its translation is CASSYLGQAAEQYF.

The CDR3 reads CASRWTSGGLANTGELFF. CDR3 DNA sequence: TGTGCCAGCAGATGGACTAGCGGGGGGTTAGCGAACACCGGGGAGCTGTTTTTT. The chain joins TRBV2 to TRBJ2-2; 14 bases align to TRBD2. The CDR3 loop spans 18 amino acids. After removal of 6 bases from V and 0 bases from J, the junction contained 6 bases not matched to a gene. CDR1 and CDR2 from the germline V gene are SNHLY and FYNNEI.

This clonotype was picked up a small number of times. This sequence joins TRBV9 and TRBJ1-5, with D possibly matching TRBD1 (6 bases). Trimming pared 2 bases from V and 1 base from J, leaving 10 bases between. Germline CDR1 reads SGDLS; CDR2 reads YYNGEE. The CDR3 has 15 amino acids. The CDR3 coding sequence is TGTGCCAGCAGCGTCCACGGACAGAGCAATCAGCCCCAGCATTTT. Its protein product is CASSVHGQSNQPQHF.

The chain has TRBV15 and TRBJ2-5, with D perhaps matching TRBD1 or TRBD2 (5 bases each). The CDR3 sequence is 16 residues long. Between the trimmed V and J ends, which lost 1 base and 5 bases, there was a span of 17 bases. Germline values: CDR1 LNHNV, CDR2 YYDKDF (reference sequence). The chain's CDR3 is CATSRGSGPRGETQYF. The DNA for the CDR3 is TGTGCCACCAGCAGAGGGTCAGGGCCTCGAGGGGAGACCCAGTACTTC.

This chain links TRBV7-9 with TRBJ1-1, with D unclear. This CDR3 comprises 14 residues. The V and J ends lost 2 bases and 3 bases respectively, with 10 bases between them. Germline values: CDR1 SEHNR, CDR2 FQNEAQ (reference sequence). The chain's CDR3 is CASSLNAKHTEAFF. In DNA, the CDR3 is TGTGCCAGCAGCTTAAATGCTAAACACACTGAAGCTTTCTTT.

The chain is built from TRBV7-9 and TRBJ1-4; D uncertain. V gave up 1 base and J gave up 6 bases, with 6 bases separating them. CDR1 SEHNR and CDR2 FQNEAQ come from the germline V gene (reference sequence). This CDR3 has 13 residues. For the CDR3, the DNA is TGTGCCAGCAGCTTAGTGACATATGAAAAACTGTTTTTT. Protein product: CASSLVTYEKLFF.

This clonotype has only a few counts. CDR3 loop: CSVEDRKGNYGYTF. In DNA form, the CDR3 reads TGCAGCGTTGAAGATCGGAAAGGGAACTATGGCTACACCTTC. The gene calls are TRBV29-1 and TRBJ1-2; D is undetermined. With 0 bases removed from V and 2 bases from J, the gap between germline ends came to 10 bases. The germline V gene has CDR1 SQVTM and CDR2 ANQGSEA. There are 14 residues in the CDR3.

This clonotype was picked up many times. V is TRBV7-9 and J is TRBJ2-7; D is possibly TRBD2 (6 bases). This CDR3 spans 12 amino acids. CDR1 and CDR2 from the germline V gene are SEHNR and FQNEAQ (reference sequence). With 2 bases removed from V and 9 bases from J, the gap between germline ends came to 11 bases. The CDR3 bases are TGTGCCAGCAGCTTATCAAGGGGAGGGCAGTACTTC. Its translation: CASSLSRGGQYF. Looking up the rest from reference TRBV7-9 and TRBJ2-7 gives the full variable domain: DTGVSQNPRHKITKRGQNVTFRCDPISEHNRLYWYRQTLGQGPEFLTYFQNEAQLEKSRLLSDRFSAERPKGSFSTLEIQRTEQGDSAMYLCASSLSRGGQYFGPGTRLTVT.

The J gene is TRBJ2-5, the V gene TRBV10-3, with 7 bases fitting TRBD1. V was clipped by 6 bases and J by 5 bases; unmatched bases: 3. Germline-derived CDR1 and CDR2 are ENHRY and SYGVKD. The CDR3 loop spans 12 amino acids. Here the CDR3 reads CAISGQEETQYF. The CDR3 DNA reads TGTGCCATCAGCGGACAGGAGGAGACCCAGTACTTC.

The V gene is TRBV20-1, the J gene TRBJ1-2; possible D gene TRBD1, 5 bases. CDR1 DFQATT and CDR2 SNEGSKA come from the germline V gene (reference sequence). Trimming removed 2 bases from V and 8 bases from J, with 21 bases in between. This CDR3 has 15 amino acids. CDR3 in amino acids: CSARTRSGWGSGYTF. CDR3 DNA: TGCAGTGCTAGAACTAGGTCGGGATGGGGGAGCGGCTACACCTTC.

This clonotype has only a few counts. V and J are TRBV3-1 and TRBJ1-3, with a possible D match to TRBD1 (5 bases). Per the germline V gene, CDR1 is LGHDT and CDR2 is YNNKEL (reference sequence). V lost 7 bases to trimming and J lost 8 bases, with 12 bases between them. There are 12 residues in the CDR3. The CDR3 coding sequence is TGTGCCAGCACACTAGGGGACGACACCATATATTTT. This gives the protein CASTLGDDTIYF.

The CDR3 DNA sequence: TGCGCCAGCAGCTTGGCCGACAGGGATACGCAGTATTTT. Residues: CASSLADRDTQYF. The chain combines TRBV5-1 with TRBJ2-3; D is perhaps TRBD1 (6 bases). The V gene's germline CDR1 is SGHRS and CDR2 YFSETQ. This CDR3 has 13 residues. V dropped 0 bases and J dropped 6 bases, with 8 bases sitting between them.

This sequence joins TRBV12-3 or TRBV12-4 and TRBJ2-7; D remains unclear. The CDR3 extends over 15 amino acids. V was trimmed by 4 bases and J by 3 bases, leaving 16 bases between them. Here the CDR3 reads CASSSRAVRVYEQYF. Here the CDR3 DNA reads TGTGCCAGCAGTTCCCGGGCCGTTAGGGTCTACGAGCAGTACTTC.

This chain uses TRBV20-1 with TRBJ2-3; a weak D match, TRBD2 (5 bases). Trimming took off 6 bases at V and 2 bases at J, with 18 bases between the two ends. Germline V gene lookup returns CDR1 DFQATT and CDR2 SNEGSKA (reference sequence). The CDR3 is 15 residues long. CDR3 sequence (DNA): TGCAGTGCCCCTCCAGCGGAGCGAAACACAGATACGCAGTATTTT. Its protein is CSAPPAERNTDTQYF.

The chain recombines TRBV10-1 with TRBJ1-1; a possible D gene is TRBD1 (5 bases). With 3 bases removed from V and 2 bases from J, the gap between germline ends came to 7 bases. The germline CDR1 and CDR2 sequences are WNHNN and SYGVQD (reference sequence). The CDR3 length is 13 residues. The DNA for the CDR3 is TGCGCCAGCAGTGATGGGGGTAACACTGAAGCTTTCTTT. As protein: CASSDGGNTEAFF.

This clonotype was picked up a small number of times. V and J are TRBV3-1 and TRBJ2-2, with 10 bases matching TRBD1. CDR1 is LGHDT, CDR2 YNNKEL, per germline (reference sequence). This CDR3 has 15 residues. V lost 5 bases and J lost 4; bases outside the gene matches: 4. Here the CDR3 reads CASSFGTGATGELFF. The CDR3 DNA reads as TGTGCCAGCAGCTTCGGGACAGGGGCCACCGGGGAGCTGTTTTTT.

J is TRBJ1-1 and V is TRBV10-3; no firm D call. Trimming removed 9 bases at V and 1 base at J, with 9 bases between. Germline assignment: CDR1 ENHRY and CDR2 SYGVKD. The CDR3 sequence is 12 residues long. The chain's CDR3 is CAMRGQNTEAFF. The CDR3 DNA follows: TGTGCCATGAGAGGGCAGAACACTGAAGCTTTCTTT.

The chain carries TRBV6-1 and TRBJ2-1; 8 nucleotides line up with TRBD2. V dropped 5 bases and J dropped 8; count of bases not matched to a gene: 11. CDR3 size: 15 residues. Looked up from germline, CDR1 is MNHNS and CDR2 is SASEGT. The DNA for the CDR3 is TGTGCCAGCAGTCGCACGGCGGGAGGTTTGGATGAGCAGTTCTTC. This gives the protein CASSRTAGGLDEQFF.

V gene TRBV20-1 combines with J gene TRBJ1-3, with a weak D call TRBD1 (5 bases). Germline assignment: CDR1 DFQATT and CDR2 SNEGSKA (reference sequence). V shed 6 bases and J shed 0 bases, with 15 bases lying between them. The CDR3 length is 15 residues. CDR3 in amino acids: CSANPGPSSGNTIYF. The DNA of the CDR3 is TGCAGTGCGAATCCGGGACCCAGCTCTGGAAACACCATATATTTT.

This clonotype came up many times. The rearrangement links TRBV7-2 to TRBJ2-2; the D is unclear. V was trimmed by 1 base and J by 4 bases, leaving 7 bases between them. This CDR3 has 14 amino acids. Looked up from germline, CDR1 is SGHTA and CDR2 is FQGNSA. CDR3 sequence reads: CASSLVIVTGELFF. CDR3 DNA sequence: TGTGCCAGCAGCTTAGTGATCGTCACCGGGGAGCTGTTTTTT.